The clone carrying this TCR beta chain was seen repeatedly, ten times or more. Graves' hyperthyroidism qualified as stable when ophthalmopathy did not progress within 18 months. Newly diagnosed hyperthyroidism patients aged 18 to 65 years had disease lasting under 2 months. On the basis of clinical symptoms, serum thyroxine and TRAb, thyroid ultrasound and orbital computed tomography, diagnoses were made. The PBMCs were taken from about 9.7 ml of fresh peripheral blood. Unmatched junction bases numbered 7, after V lost 1 base and J lost 1 base. The CDR3 is made up of 16 amino acids. Germline assignment: CDR1 LNHNV and CDR2 YYDKDF (reference sequence). TCR beta CDR3 regions were amplified from RNA transcripts. TCR CDR3 underwent first-round RT-PCR with the HTBI primer set. TCRdb reprocessed the multiplex PCR reads via MiXCR and lists one record per CDR3 protein. The sample shows over 300,000 distinct CDR3 sequences, over 11% of them seen only once.

The source of the sample is a study of T cells in Graves' hyperthyroidism and ophthalmopathy. The chain couples TRBV15 to TRBJ2-7, with TRBD2 matching 7 bases. The sequence came from a woman aged 55-70 years with Graves' hyperthyroidism. Specimen: blood. The chain's CDR3 is CATSRGAASGSYEQYF. The CDR3 bases are TGTGCCACCAGCAGAGGAGCGGCTAGCGGATCCTACGAGCAGTACTTC.